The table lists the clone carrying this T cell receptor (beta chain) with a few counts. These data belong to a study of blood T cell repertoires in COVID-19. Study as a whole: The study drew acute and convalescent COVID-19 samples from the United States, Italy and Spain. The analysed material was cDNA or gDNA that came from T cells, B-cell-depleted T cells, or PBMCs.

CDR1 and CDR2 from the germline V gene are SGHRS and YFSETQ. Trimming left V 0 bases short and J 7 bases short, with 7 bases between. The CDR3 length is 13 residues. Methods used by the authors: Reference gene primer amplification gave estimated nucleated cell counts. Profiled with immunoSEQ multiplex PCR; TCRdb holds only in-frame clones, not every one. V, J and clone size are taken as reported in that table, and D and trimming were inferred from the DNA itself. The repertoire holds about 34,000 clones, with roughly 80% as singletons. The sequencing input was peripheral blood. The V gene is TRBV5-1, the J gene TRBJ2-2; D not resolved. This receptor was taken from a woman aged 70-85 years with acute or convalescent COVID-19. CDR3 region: CASSLVVIGELFF. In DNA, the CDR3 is TGCGCCAGCAGCTTGGTAGTAATCGGGGAGCTGTTTTTT.